Listed here is a single TCR beta chain. What it binds is unknown. The junction departs from the called germline gene at one end, perhaps through a read error. The CDR3 runs 14 residues. Germline CDR1 reads DFQATT; CDR2 reads SNEGSKA (reference sequence). The use of a sample-barcoded 5' primer and a J-beta primer mix characterized a second PCR of roughly 6 to 12 cycles. All cDNA molecules were each tagged by a template-switch adaptor with 12 random nucleotides. TCRdb re-called the 5' RACE reads with MiXCR, one entry per CDR3 protein. The sample includes 850,000 to 1,100,000 distinct CDR3 sequences, less than 45% of them seen just once. The data belong to a study of blood T cells in healthy people across ages. At the level of the study: Through template switching, about one barcoded beta molecule was captured per two T cells, as measured in model experiments. Whole-study findings and limits: It was found that TCR beta diversity correlated strongly with the percentage of naive T cells.

Total RNA was isolated from each sample in quantities of at least 5 micrograms. The sequence derives from a man in his late teens or twenties in good health. The sequencing input was blood. The chain links TRBV20-1 to TRBJ1-1, with D possibly TRBD1 on 6 matching bases. The CDR3 coding sequence is TGCAGTGCTAGGAAGGGGGGTACAGACACTGAAACTTTCTTT. Its translation is CSARKGGTDTETFF.